This record concerns one T cell receptor beta chain sequence. Its antigen is not identified. The data originate from a study of blood T cells in healthy people across ages. Points from the study as a whole: Researchers said unsorted PBMCs prevented a conclusive naive versus antigen-experienced comparison.

The CDR3 sequence is 17 residues long. V lost 4 bases to trimming and J lost 3 bases, with 22 bases between them. Germline V gives CDR1 SEHNR, CDR2 FQNEAQ (reference sequence). For every donor, a draw yielded 8.5 to 10 milliliters of peripheral blood. Combining a sample-barcoded 5' primer with a J-beta primer mix, a second PCR ran for roughly 7 to 12 cycles. TCRdb reprocessed the 5' RACE reads with MiXCR, giving one entry per CDR3 protein. The table has around 1,800,000 distinct CDR3 sequences, around 42% seen once. Sequencing used blood. V is TRBV7-9 and J is TRBJ2-7; D is ambiguous. This clonotype was sampled from a human donor in good health. CDR3: CASSSSADLTSFYEQYF. The CDR3, as DNA: TGTGCCAGCAGCTCCTCGGCGGACCTGACCAGTTTCTACGAGCAGTACTTC.